These T cell receptor beta chains were read from a single sample in a study of CD8 T cells in Susac syndrome. In TCRdb, the immunoSEQ multiplex PCR reads were re-called with MiXCR into one record per CDR3 protein. The sample lists 20,000 to 25,000 distinct CDR3 sequences, 85% to 95% occurring once. Sequencing was carried out using CD8+ T cells from PBMCs. The receptor set was obtained from a human donor in good health. The CDR3 runs from the conserved cysteine through the conserved F or W. A D gene is named only where the DNA matches it firmly. Expanded clones get a size class; other rows say once, few or many, or leave the size out.

J gene	clone size	D gene	V gene	CDR3 length	CDR3 protein	CDR3 DNA
TRBJ2-7	.	TRBD1	TRBV6-1	14	CATEGQGAPDEQYF	TGTGCCACAGAAGGACAGGGGGCGCCGGACGAGCAGTACTTC
TRBJ2-1	.	TRBD2	TRBV20-1	15	CSAREGERGYNEQFF	TGCAGTGCTAGAGAAGGTGAGCGGGGCTACAATGAGCAGTTCTTC
TRBJ2-7	.	TRBD1	TRBV5-5	14	CASSPDRGRFEQYF	TGTGCCAGCAGCCCGGACAGGGGGCGCTTCGAGCAGTACTTC
TRBJ2-4	.	.	TRBV29-1	10	CSVEDRGAYF	TGCAGCGTTGAAGATAGGGGCGCGTACTTC
TRBJ2-7	.	.	TRBV12-3/TRBV12-4	14	CASSPSQGYYEQYF	TGTGCCAGCAGTCCCTCACAGGGTTACTACGAGCAGTACTTC
TRBJ1-2	.	.	TRBV6-4	13	CASSGGEGGGYTF	TGTGCCAGCAGTGGAGGAGAGGGAGGTGGCTACACCTTC
TRBJ1-1	.	.	TRBV5-1	13	CASSLTGGAEAFF	TGCGCCAGCAGCTTGACGGGGGGCGCTGAAGCTTTCTTT
TRBJ1-1	.	.	TRBV6-2/TRBV6-3	13	CASSYTWNTEAFF	TGTGCCAGCAGTTATACGTGGAACACTGAAGCTTTCTTT
TRBJ2-7	once	TRBD1	TRBV20-1	14	CSVARRTGGYEQYF	TGCAGTGTTGCGCGAAGGACAGGGGGCTACGAGCAGTACTTC
TRBJ1-2	.	.	TRBV20-1	18	CSARPNSDKTPTNYGYTF	TGCAGTGCTAGGCCAAACAGTGATAAAACCCCAACTAACTATGGCTACACCTTC
TRBJ2-5	.	.	TRBV5-4	13	CASSLRAGETQYF	TGTGCCAGCAGCTTGAGGGCAGGGGAGACCCAGTACTTC
TRBJ1-1	.	.	TRBV4-3	18	CASSQDLLVVIGDTEAFF	TGCGCCAGCAGCCAAGATCTATTGGTAGTTATTGGGGACACTGAAGCTTTCTTT
TRBJ2-4	.	.	TRBV6-1	15	CATSFQGSYRNIQYF	TGTGCCACGTCTTTTCAGGGGAGCTACCGAAACATTCAGTACTTC
TRBJ2-2	once	.	TRBV24-1	15	CATSDGRLNTGELFF	TGTGCCACCAGTGACGGTCGCCTCAACACCGGGGAGCTGTTTTTT
TRBJ1-1	once	TRBD1	TRBV20-1	17	CSASTERWWTGHTEAFF	TGCAGTGCTAGTACCGAGAGATGGTGGACAGGACACACTGAAGCTTTCTTT
TRBJ2-2	.	.	TRBV5-1	11	CASEGPGELFF	TGCGCGAGCGAGGGGCCCGGGGAGCTGTTTTTT
TRBJ1-1	.	TRBD1	TRBV6-5	15	CASSYTDRGGPEAFF	TGTGCCAGCAGTTACACGGACAGGGGTGGCCCCGAAGCTTTCTTT
TRBJ1-4	.	.	TRBV27	15	CASSLFSRGGEKLFF	TGTGCCAGCAGTTTATTCAGCAGGGGTGGTGAAAAACTGTTTTTT
TRBJ1-1	.	.	TRBV11-2	13	CASSGYMNTEASF	TGTGCCAGCAGCGGATACATGAACACTGAAGCTTCCTTT
TRBJ2-1	.	.	TRBV12-3/TRBV12-4	15	CASSPVQGGRVEQFF	TGTGCCAGCAGTCCGGTTCAGGGGGGGCGTGTTGAGCAGTTCTTC
TRBJ2-1	.	.	TRBV12-3/TRBV12-4	13	CASSLGGLNEQFF	TGTGCCAGCAGTTTAGGAGGGCTGAATGAGCAGTTCTTC
TRBJ1-6	.	.	TRBV7-2	17	CASSLSRPGYINSPLHF	TGTGCCAGCAGCTTAAGTCGGCCGGGGTATATTAATTCACCCCTCCACTTT
TRBJ2-3	.	TRBD2	TRBV9	17	CASSVRLAGGHTDTQYF	TGTGCCAGCAGCGTCCGACTAGCGGGGGGGCACACAGATACGCAGTATTTT
TRBJ2-3	once	.	TRBV6-5	14	CASSYSGGTDTQYF	TGTGCCAGCAGTTACTCGGGGGGCACAGATACGCAGTATTTT
TRBJ2-1	.	.	TRBV7-8	15	CASSAYRGLHNEQFF	TGTGCCAGCAGCGCCTACAGGGGACTCCACAATGAGCAGTTCTTC
TRBJ2-7	.	.	TRBV7-9	14	CASSLEGGRAEQYF	TGTGCCAGCAGCTTAGAGGGAGGTCGAGCCGAGCAGTACTTC
TRBJ2-1	.	TRBD1	TRBV12-5	14	CASGPTGRLNEQFF	TGTGCTAGTGGCCCGACAGGGCGGCTTAATGAGCAGTTCTTC
TRBJ2-6	.	TRBD2	TRBV10-3	15	CAIPGRGAGANVLTF	TGTGCCATACCGGGGAGGGGAGCAGGGGCCAACGTCCTGACTTTC
TRBJ1-4	.	.	TRBV10-3	12	CAGSASGEKLFF	TGTGCCGGGTCGGCATCGGGCGAAAAACTGTTTTTT
TRBJ2-3	.	.	TRBV9	11	CASKRGDTQYF	TGTGCCAGCAAGAGGGGGGATACGCAGTATTTT
TRBJ2-7	once	.	TRBV5-4	14	CASSLPGGSYEQYF	TGTGCCAGCAGCTTGCCAGGTGGATCCTACGAGCAGTACTTC
TRBJ2-7	.	.	TRBV6-2/TRBV6-3	14	CASSPPRGLKEQYF	TGTGCCAGCAGTCCACCCAGGGGACTTAAAGAGCAGTACTTC
TRBJ2-7	.	.	TRBV11-3	14	CASSLDGSSYEQYF	TGTGCCAGCAGCTTAGACGGGAGCTCCTACGAGCAGTACTTC
TRBJ1-1	.	.	TRBV6-5	15	CASSPIPGSNTEAFF	TGTGCCAGCAGCCCTATCCCGGGCAGTAACACTGAAGCTTTCTTT
TRBJ2-7	once	.	TRBV5-1	14	CASSLQDPSYEQYF	TGCGCCAGCAGCTTGCAGGATCCTTCCTACGAGCAGTACTTC
TRBJ2-7	.	.	TRBV5-4	13	CASSYGVTYEQYF	TGTGCCAGCAGTTATGGGGTGACCTACGAGCAGTACTTC
TRBJ2-2	.	TRBD2	TRBV20-1	16	CSARDKQRGDTGELFF	TGCAGTGCTAGAGATAAACAGCGGGGGGACACCGGGGAGCTGTTTTTT
TRBJ2-7	.	TRBD1	TRBV10-2	16	CASFGPIRTGGWEQYF	TGCGCCAGCTTCGGCCCTATTCGCACAGGGGGATGGGAGCAGTACTTC
TRBJ2-4	.	TRBD1	TRBV11-2	15	CASSFILDRVGIQYF	TGTGCCAGCAGCTTCATCCTCGACAGGGTGGGAATTCAGTACTTC
TRBJ2-1	.	.	TRBV6-1	13	CASSGLQRREQFF	TGTGCCAGCAGTGGTTTACAGCGAAGAGAGCAGTTCTTC
TRBJ2-3	.	.	TRBV28	14	CASSFLQGTDTQYF	TGTGCCAGCAGTTTCCTACAGGGTACAGATACGCAGTATTTT
TRBJ2-7	.	TRBD1	TRBV4-1	13	CASSYRDSREQYF	TGCGCCAGCAGCTACCGGGACAGTAGAGAGCAGTACTTC
TRBJ2-3	.	TRBD2	TRBV29-1	17	CSVAPGTSGVGTDTQYF	TGCAGCGTTGCGCCCGGGACTAGCGGGGTGGGGACAGATACGCAGTATTTT
TRBJ2-1	.	TRBD2	TRBV6-2/TRBV6-3	13	CASSLAGGIEQFF	TGTGCCAGCAGTTTAGCGGGGGGGATTGAGCAGTTCTTC
TRBJ1-6	.	.	TRBV5-1	15	CASSLEPGISSPLHF	TGCGCCAGCAGCTTGGAACCCGGGATCAGCTCACCCCTCCACTTT